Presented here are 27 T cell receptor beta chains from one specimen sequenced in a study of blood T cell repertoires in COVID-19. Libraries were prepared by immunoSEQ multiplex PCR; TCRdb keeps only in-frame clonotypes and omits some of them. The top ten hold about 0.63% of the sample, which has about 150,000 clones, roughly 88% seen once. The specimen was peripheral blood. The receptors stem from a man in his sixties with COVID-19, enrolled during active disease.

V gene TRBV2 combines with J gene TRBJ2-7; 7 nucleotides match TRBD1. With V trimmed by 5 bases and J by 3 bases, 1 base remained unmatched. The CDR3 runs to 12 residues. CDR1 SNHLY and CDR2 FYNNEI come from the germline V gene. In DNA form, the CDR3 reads TGTGCCAGCAGTCGGGACAGCTACGAGCAGTACTTC. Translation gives CASSRDSYEQYF. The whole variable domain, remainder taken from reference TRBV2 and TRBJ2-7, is EPEVTQTPSHQVTQMGQEVILRCVPISNHLYFYWYRQILGQKVEFLVSFYNNEISEKSEIFDDQFSVERPDGSNFTLKIRSTKLEDSAMYFCASSRDSYEQYFGPGTRLTVT.

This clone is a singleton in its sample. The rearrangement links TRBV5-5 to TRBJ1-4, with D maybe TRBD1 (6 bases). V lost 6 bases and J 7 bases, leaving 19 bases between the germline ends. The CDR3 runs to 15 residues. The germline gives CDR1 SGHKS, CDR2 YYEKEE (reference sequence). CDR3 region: CASTGGGADSEKLFF. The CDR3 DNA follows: TGTGCCAGCACCGGCGGGGGGGCGGACAGTGAAAAACTGTTTTTT.

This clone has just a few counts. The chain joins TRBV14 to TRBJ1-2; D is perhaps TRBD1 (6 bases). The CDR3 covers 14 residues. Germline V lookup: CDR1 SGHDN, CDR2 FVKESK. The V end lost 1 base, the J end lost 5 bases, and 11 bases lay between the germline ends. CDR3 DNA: TGTGCCAGCAGCCAAGCCAGGGGATTTTATGGCTACACCTTC. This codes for CASSQARGFYGYTF. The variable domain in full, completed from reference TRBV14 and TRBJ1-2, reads EAGVTQFPSHSVIEKGQTVTLRCDPISGHDNLYWYRRVMGKEIKFLLHFVKESKQDESGMPNNRFLAERTGGTYSTLKVQPAELEDSGVYFCASSQARGFYGYTFGSGTRLTVV.

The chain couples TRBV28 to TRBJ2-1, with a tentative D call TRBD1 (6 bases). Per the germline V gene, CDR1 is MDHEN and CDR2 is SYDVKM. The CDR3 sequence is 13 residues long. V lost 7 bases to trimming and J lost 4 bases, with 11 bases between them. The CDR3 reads CASTIGGYNEQFF. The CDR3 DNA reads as TGTGCCAGCACCATAGGGGGTTACAATGAGCAGTTCTTC.

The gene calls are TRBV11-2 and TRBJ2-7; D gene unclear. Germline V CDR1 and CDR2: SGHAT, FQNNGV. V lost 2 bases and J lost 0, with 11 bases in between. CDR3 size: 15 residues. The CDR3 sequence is CASSLLQLLSYEQYF. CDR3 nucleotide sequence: TGTGCCAGCAGCTTATTACAGCTCCTCTCCTACGAGCAGTACTTC.

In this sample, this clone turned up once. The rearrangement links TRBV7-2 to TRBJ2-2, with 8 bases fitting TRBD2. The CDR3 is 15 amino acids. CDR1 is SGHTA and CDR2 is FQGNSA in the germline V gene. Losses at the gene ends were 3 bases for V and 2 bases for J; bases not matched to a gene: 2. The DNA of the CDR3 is TGTGCCAGCAGCTTTAGCGGGGTTAACACCGGGGAGCTGTTTTTT. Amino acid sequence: CASSFSGVNTGELFF. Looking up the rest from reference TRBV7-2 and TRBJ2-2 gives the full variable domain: GAGVSQSPSNKVTEKGKDVELRCDPISGHTALYWYRQSLGQGLEFLIYFQGNSAPDKSGLPSDRFSAERTGGSVSTLTIQRTQQEDSAVYLCASSFSGVNTGELFFGEGSRLTVL.

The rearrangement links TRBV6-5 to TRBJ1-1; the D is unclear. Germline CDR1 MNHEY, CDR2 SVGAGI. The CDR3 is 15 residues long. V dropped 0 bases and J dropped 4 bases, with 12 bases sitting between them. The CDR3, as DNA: TGTGCCAGCAGTTACTCGATAACAGTGAGCACTGAAGCTTTCTTT. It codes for CASSYSITVSTEAFF.

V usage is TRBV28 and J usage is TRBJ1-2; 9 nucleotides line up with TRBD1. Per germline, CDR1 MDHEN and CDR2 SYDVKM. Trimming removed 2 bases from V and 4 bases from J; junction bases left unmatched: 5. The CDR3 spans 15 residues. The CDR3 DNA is TGTGCCAGCAGTTTAGAGGACAGGGGTCCCTATGGCTACACCTTC. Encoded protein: CASSLEDRGPYGYTF.

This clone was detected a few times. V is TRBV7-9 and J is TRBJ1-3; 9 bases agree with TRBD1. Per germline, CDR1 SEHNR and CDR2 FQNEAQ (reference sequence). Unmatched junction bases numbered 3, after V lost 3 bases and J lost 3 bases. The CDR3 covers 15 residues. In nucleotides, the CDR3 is TGTGCCAGCAGCTTCAACAGGGGGCATGGAAACACCATATATTTT. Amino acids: CASSFNRGHGNTIYF.

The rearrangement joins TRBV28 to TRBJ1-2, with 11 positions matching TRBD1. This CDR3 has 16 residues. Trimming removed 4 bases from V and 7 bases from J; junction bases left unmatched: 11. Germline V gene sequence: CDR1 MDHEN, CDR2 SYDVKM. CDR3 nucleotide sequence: TGTGCCAGCAGTTCCCCCCGGGACAGGGGGTCAGTTGGCTACACCTTC. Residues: CASSSPRDRGSVGYTF.

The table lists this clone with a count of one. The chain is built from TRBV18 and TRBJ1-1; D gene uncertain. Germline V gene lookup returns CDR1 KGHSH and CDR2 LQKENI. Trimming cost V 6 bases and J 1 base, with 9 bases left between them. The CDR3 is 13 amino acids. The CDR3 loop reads CASSLSENTEAFF. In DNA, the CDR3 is TGTGCCAGCTCCCTGTCAGAGAACACTGAAGCTTTCTTT.

The CDR3 spells CASSQDRGPSTDTQYF. Written as DNA, the CDR3 is TGTGCCAGCAGCCAAGACAGGGGGCCTAGCACAGATACGCAGTATTTT. The J gene is TRBJ2-3, the V gene TRBV3-1 (or the pseudogene TRBV3-2); the match to TRBD1 covers 8 bases. There are 16 residues in the CDR3. V lost 0 bases and J lost 0; bases outside the gene matches: 2. From germline, CDR1 is LGHDT and CDR2 YNNKEL (reference sequence).

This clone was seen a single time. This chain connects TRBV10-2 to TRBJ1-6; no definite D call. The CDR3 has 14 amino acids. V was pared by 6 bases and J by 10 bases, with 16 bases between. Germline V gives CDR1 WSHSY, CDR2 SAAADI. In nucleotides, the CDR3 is TGCGCCAGCAGCCCCGGGTCCGGCGGCTCACCCCTCCACTTT. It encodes CASSPGSGGSPLHF.

CDR3 coding DNA: TGTGCCAGCAGCGTAAAACAGGGGGCGAACTACGAGCAGTACTTC. Its translation: CASSVKQGANYEQYF. The rearrangement joins TRBV28 to TRBJ2-7, with 9 positions matching TRBD1. The germline V gene has CDR1 MDHEN and CDR2 SYDVKM. This CDR3 is 15 amino acids long. J was trimmed by 3 bases and V by 6 bases; bases with no gene match: 9.

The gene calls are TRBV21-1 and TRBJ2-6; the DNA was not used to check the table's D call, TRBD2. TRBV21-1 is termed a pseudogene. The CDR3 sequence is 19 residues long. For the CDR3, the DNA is TGTGCCAGCAGCAAGAGGGCACTAGCGGGAGTTAGTGGGGCCAACGTCCTGACTTTC. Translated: CASSKRALAGVSGANVLTF.

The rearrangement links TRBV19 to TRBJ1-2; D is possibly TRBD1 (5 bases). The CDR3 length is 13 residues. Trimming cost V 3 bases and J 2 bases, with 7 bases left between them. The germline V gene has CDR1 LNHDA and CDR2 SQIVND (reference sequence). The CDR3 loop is CASSMDKNYGYTF. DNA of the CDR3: TGTGCCAGTAGTATGGACAAGAACTATGGCTACACCTTC. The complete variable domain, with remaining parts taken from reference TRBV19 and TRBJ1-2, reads DGGITQSPKYLFRKEGQNVTLSCEQNLNHDAMYWYRQDPGQGLRLIYYSQIVNDFQKGDIAEGYSVSREKKESFPLTVTSAQKNPTAFYLCASSMDKNYGYTFGSGTRLTVV.

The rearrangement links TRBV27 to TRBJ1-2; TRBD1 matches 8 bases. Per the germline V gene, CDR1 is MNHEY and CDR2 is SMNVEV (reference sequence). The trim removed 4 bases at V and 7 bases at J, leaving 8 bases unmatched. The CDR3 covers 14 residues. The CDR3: CASSSRGQEGGYTF. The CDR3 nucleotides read TGTGCCAGCAGTTCCAGGGGGCAGGAGGGTGGCTACACCTTC.

Here the CDR3 reads CATSDRSTDTQYF. CDR3 coding DNA: TGTGCCACCTCGGACAGGTCCACAGATACGCAGTATTTT. The chain links TRBV19 to TRBJ2-3, with 7 bases fitting TRBD1. This CDR3 comprises 13 residues. Germline V gene data show CDR1 as LNHDA and CDR2 as SQIVND (reference sequence). Trimming at V came to 10 bases and at J to 2 bases, leaving 6 bases not matched to a gene.

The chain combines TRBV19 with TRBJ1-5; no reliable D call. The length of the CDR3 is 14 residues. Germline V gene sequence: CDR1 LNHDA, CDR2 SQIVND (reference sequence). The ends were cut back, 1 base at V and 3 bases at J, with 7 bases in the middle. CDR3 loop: CASSIASHNQPQHF. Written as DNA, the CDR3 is TGTGCCAGTAGTATAGCCAGTCACAATCAGCCCCAGCATTTT.

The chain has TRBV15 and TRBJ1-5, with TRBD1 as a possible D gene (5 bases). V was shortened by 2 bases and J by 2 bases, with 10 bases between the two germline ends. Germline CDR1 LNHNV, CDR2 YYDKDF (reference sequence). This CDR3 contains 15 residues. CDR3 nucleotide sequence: TGTGCCACCAGCAGATCGGGGGAGGGCAATCAGCCCCAGCATTTT. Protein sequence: CATSRSGEGNQPQHF. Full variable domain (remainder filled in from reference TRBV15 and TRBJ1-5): DAMVIQNPRYQVTQFGKPVTLSCSQTLNHNVMYWYQQKSSQAPKLLFHYYDKDFNNEADTPDNFQSRRPNTSFCFLDIRSPGLGDTAMYLCATSRSGEGNQPQHFGDGTRLSIL.

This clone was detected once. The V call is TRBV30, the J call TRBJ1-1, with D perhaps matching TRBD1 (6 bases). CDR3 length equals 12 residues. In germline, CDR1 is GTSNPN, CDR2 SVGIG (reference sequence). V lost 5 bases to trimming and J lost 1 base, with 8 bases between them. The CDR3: CAWATGNTEAFF. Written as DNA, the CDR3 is TGTGCCTGGGCGACAGGGAACACTGAAGCTTTCTTT.

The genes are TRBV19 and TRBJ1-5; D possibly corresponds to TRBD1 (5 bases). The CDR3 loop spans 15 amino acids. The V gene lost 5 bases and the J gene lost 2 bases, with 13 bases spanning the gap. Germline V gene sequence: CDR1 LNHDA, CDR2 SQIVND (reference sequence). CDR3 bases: TGTGCCAGTAGTGGAGGGGAAGCGGGCAATCAGCCCCAGCATTTT. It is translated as CASSGGEAGNQPQHF.

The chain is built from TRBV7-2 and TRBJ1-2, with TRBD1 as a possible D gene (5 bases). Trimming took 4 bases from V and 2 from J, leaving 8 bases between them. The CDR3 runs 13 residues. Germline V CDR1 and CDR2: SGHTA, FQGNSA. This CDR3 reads CASSSRQNYGYTF. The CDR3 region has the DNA TGTGCCAGCAGCTCCAGACAGAACTATGGCTACACCTTC.

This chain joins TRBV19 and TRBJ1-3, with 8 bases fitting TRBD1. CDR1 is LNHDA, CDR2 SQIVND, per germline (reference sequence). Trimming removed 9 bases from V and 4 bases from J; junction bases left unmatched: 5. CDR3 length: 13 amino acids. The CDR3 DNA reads TGTGCCAGCGACAGGGGTTCCGGAAACACCATATATTTT. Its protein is CASDRGSGNTIYF.

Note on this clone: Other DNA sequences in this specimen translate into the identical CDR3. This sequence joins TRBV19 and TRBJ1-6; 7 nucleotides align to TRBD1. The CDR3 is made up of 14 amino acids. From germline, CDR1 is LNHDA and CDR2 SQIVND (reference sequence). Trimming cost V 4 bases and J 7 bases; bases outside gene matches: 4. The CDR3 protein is CASSTGTANSPLHF. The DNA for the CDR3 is TGTGCCAGTAGTACCGGGACAGCGAATTCACCCCTCCACTTT.

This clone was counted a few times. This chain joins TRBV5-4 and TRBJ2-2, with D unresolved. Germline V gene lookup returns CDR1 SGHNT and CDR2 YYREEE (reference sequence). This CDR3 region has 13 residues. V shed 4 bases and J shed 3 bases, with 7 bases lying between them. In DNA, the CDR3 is TGTGCCAGCAGCCCCCTCGACACCGGGGAGCTGTTTTTT. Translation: CASSPLDTGELFF.

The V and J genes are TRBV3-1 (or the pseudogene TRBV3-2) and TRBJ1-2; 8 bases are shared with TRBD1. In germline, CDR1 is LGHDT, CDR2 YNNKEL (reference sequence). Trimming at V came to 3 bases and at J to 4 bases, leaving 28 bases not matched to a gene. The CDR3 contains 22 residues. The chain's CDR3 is CASSQALLPDRGGPAKGYGYTF. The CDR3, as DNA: TGTGCCAGCAGCCAGGCTCTACTCCCTGACAGGGGCGGTCCCGCAAAGGGCTATGGCTACACCTTC.